These T cell receptor beta chains were read from a single sample in a study of glioma-infiltrating T cells after dendritic cell vaccination. Libraries were prepared by immunoSEQ multiplex PCR; TCRdb keeps only in-frame clonotypes and omits some of them. This sample has tens of thousands of clones, with more than 80% found just once. The source material was blood, sampled after dendritic cell vaccination. These receptor sequences come from a human donor with glioblastoma. CDR3s include the opening cysteine and the closing phenylalanine or tryptophan. The order of the fields is CDR3 DNA, CDR3 protein, V gene, clone size, J gene, D gene. The D gene is left open where the match is weak. Clone size, where shown, is once, few, many, or a class for clones that have expanded.

CDR3 DNA: TGTGCCAGCAGTCCCCCCGGGACAGGGGTCACCCAGTACTTC
CDR3 protein: CASSPPGTGVTQYF
V gene: TRBV6-5
clone size: NA
J gene: TRBJ2-5
D gene: TRBD1

CDR3 DNA: TGTGCCAGCAGCCCCGGACAGGGGGAACCCGTGCCCCAGCATTTT
CDR3 protein: CASSPGQGEPVPQHF
V gene: TRBV7-9
clone size: few
J gene: TRBJ1-5
D gene: TRBD1

CDR3 DNA: TGTGCCACCAGCAAGGACAGGGGAGAATACAATGAGCAGTTCTTC
CDR3 protein: CATSKDRGEYNEQFF
V gene: TRBV15
clone size: NA
J gene: TRBJ2-1
D gene: TRBD1

CDR3 DNA: TGTGCCAGCAGTTCCCCCGGTAATCAGCCCCAGCATTTT
CDR3 protein: CASSSPGNQPQHF
V gene: TRBV28
clone size: NA
J gene: TRBJ1-5
D gene: NA

CDR3 DNA: TGTGCCAGCAGGAGACAGGGTCCCACAGATACGCAGTATTTT
CDR3 protein: CASRRQGPTDTQYF
V gene: TRBV6-5
clone size: once
J gene: TRBJ2-3
D gene: TRBD1

CDR3 DNA: TGTGCCAGCAGTCTCCGACCCGGGACTAGCCTTTTGGAGACCCAGTACTTC
CDR3 protein: CASSLRPGTSLLETQYF
V gene: TRBV27
clone size: NA
J gene: TRBJ2-5
D gene: TRBD2

CDR3 DNA: TGTGCCAGCAGGCCGGGACAGTCTTTAGATACGCAGTATTTT
CDR3 protein: CASRPGQSLDTQYF
V gene: TRBV6-5
clone size: NA
J gene: TRBJ2-3
D gene: TRBD1

CDR3 DNA: TGTGCCAGTAGCCCACTCCCCTACAGGGACGGAGATGGCTACACCTTC
CDR3 protein: CASSPLPYRDGDGYTF
V gene: TRBV19
clone size: few
J gene: TRBJ1-2
D gene: NA

CDR3 DNA: TGTGCCAGCAGCTTGGCCGAGTCGTATAGCAATCAGCCCCAGCATTTT
CDR3 protein: CASSLAESYSNQPQHF
V gene: TRBV5-8
clone size: NA
J gene: TRBJ1-5
D gene: NA

CDR3 DNA: TGCGCCAGCAGCCCTAACCTAGCGGGAGGGCATGAGCAGTTCTTC
CDR3 protein: CASSPNLAGGHEQFF
V gene: TRBV4-1
clone size: few
J gene: TRBJ2-1
D gene: TRBD2

CDR3 DNA: TGTGCCAGCAGCCCGAGGAGGGGGGGCGAATACGGGCAGTTCTTC
CDR3 protein: CASSPRRGGEYGQFF
V gene: TRBV9
clone size: NA
J gene: TRBJ2-1
D gene: NA

CDR3 DNA: TGTGTCGTCATCGGACAGTTGAACACTGAAGCTTTCTTT
CDR3 protein: CVVIGQLNTEAFF
V gene: TRBV6-5
clone size: once
J gene: TRBJ1-1
D gene: NA

CDR3 DNA: TGTGCCAGCAGCTTGAGCAGGGCCCCCACCGGGGAGCTGTTTTTT
CDR3 protein: CASSLSRAPTGELFF
V gene: TRBV7-6
clone size: once
J gene: TRBJ2-2
D gene: NA

CDR3 DNA: TGTGCCAGCAGCCCGGACAGGGGCTCCTACAATGAGCAGTTCTTC
CDR3 protein: CASSPDRGSYNEQFF
V gene: TRBV7-9
clone size: NA
J gene: TRBJ2-1
D gene: TRBD1

CDR3 DNA: TGTGCCAGCAGCCAAGAGGGGACAGGGGGGGGGACTTTCTTT
CDR3 protein: CASSQEGTGGGTFF
V gene: TRBV7-9
clone size: NA
J gene: TRBJ1-1
D gene: TRBD1

CDR3 DNA: TGTGCCAGCAGCCTGGGGAGTGGCACAGATACGCAGTATTTT
CDR3 protein: CASSLGSGTDTQYF
V gene: TRBV7-6
clone size: NA
J gene: TRBJ2-3
D gene: NA

CDR3 DNA: TGTGCCTGGAGTGGCGGGACTAGCGATGAGGAGACCCAGTACTTC
CDR3 protein: CAWSGGTSDEETQYF
V gene: TRBV30
clone size: NA
J gene: TRBJ2-5
D gene: TRBD2

CDR3 DNA: TGCGCCAGCAGTGACCGGACAGGGGGCTTGGATGGCTACACCTTC
CDR3 protein: CASSDRTGGLDGYTF
V gene: TRBV10-2
clone size: NA
J gene: TRBJ1-2
D gene: TRBD1

CDR3 DNA: TGTGCCAGCAGCTTAAACGGACAGGGGGTTGAAAAACTGTTTTTT
CDR3 protein: CASSLNGQGVEKLFF
V gene: TRBV7-2
clone size: NA
J gene: TRBJ1-4
D gene: TRBD1

CDR3 DNA: TGTGCCAGCAGCCCCCGGGCGGGGGGGCAAACAGATACGCAGTATTTT
CDR3 protein: CASSPRAGGQTDTQYF
V gene: TRBV2
clone size: NA
J gene: TRBJ2-3
D gene: TRBD2

CDR3 DNA: TGCACCAGCAGCCAACAAGGGAGGAATTCACCCCTCCACTTT
CDR3 protein: CTSSQQGRNSPLHF
V gene: TRBV1
clone size: once
J gene: TRBJ1-6
D gene: NA

CDR3 DNA: TGTGCCTGGAGTGGACTAGCGGGAGGTTCCGGGGGGAATGAGCAGTTCTTC
CDR3 protein: CAWSGLAGGSGGNEQFF
V gene: TRBV30
clone size: once
J gene: TRBJ2-1
D gene: TRBD2

CDR3 DNA: TGCGCCAGCACGGACAGTGAAAAACTGTTTTTT
CDR3 protein: CASTDSEKLFF
V gene: TRBV5-1
clone size: NA
J gene: TRBJ1-4
D gene: NA

CDR3 DNA: TGTGCCAGTAGCCAGACAGCGCAAGAGACCCAGTACTTC
CDR3 protein: CASSQTAQETQYF
V gene: TRBV19
clone size: once
J gene: TRBJ2-5
D gene: NA

CDR3 DNA: TGTGCCAGCAGTGAGGGGCGCGGTACTGAAGCTTTCTTT
CDR3 protein: CASSEGRGTEAFF
V gene: TRBV6-1
clone size: few
J gene: TRBJ1-1
D gene: NA

CDR3 DNA: TGCGCCAGCAGCCAAGGCCGTGCGGGGACCCATCAGCCCCAGCATTTT
CDR3 protein: CASSQGRAGTHQPQHF
V gene: TRBV4-1
clone size: NA
J gene: TRBJ1-5
D gene: NA

CDR3 DNA: TGTGCCAGCAGTCCCGGAACACAGGGTGGAACTGAAGCTTTCTTT
CDR3 protein: CASSPGTQGGTEAFF
V gene: TRBV6-1
clone size: NA
J gene: TRBJ1-1
D gene: NA

CDR3 DNA: TGTGCCACCAGCAGATGGGGAGGGGCTATGTATGAGAATCAGCCCCAGCATTTT
CDR3 protein: CATSRWGGAMYENQPQHF
V gene: TRBV15
clone size: NA
J gene: TRBJ1-5
D gene: NA

CDR3 DNA: TGTGCCACCAGCAGAGATTCCGGACAGGGACCGAACACTGAAGCTTTCTTT
CDR3 protein: CATSRDSGQGPNTEAFF
V gene: TRBV15
clone size: NA
J gene: TRBJ1-1
D gene: TRBD1

CDR3 DNA: TGCGCCAGCAGCCAAGGGGCAGGGGCATATGAGACCCAGTACTTC
CDR3 protein: CASSQGAGAYETQYF
V gene: TRBV4-1
clone size: few
J gene: TRBJ2-5
D gene: NA

CDR3 DNA: TGTGCCAGTAGTGGGGGACCGGGGGATCAGCCCCAGCATTTT
CDR3 protein: CASSGGPGDQPQHF
V gene: TRBV19
clone size: once
J gene: TRBJ1-5
D gene: NA

CDR3 DNA: TGTGCCAGCTCACCATTTACAGCGGAGGCGAGAGAGCAGTTCTTC
CDR3 protein: CASSPFTAEAREQFF
V gene: TRBV18
clone size: NA
J gene: TRBJ2-1
D gene: NA

CDR3 DNA: TGTGCCAGCAGCGACAGGGGAACTGGGCCCCACGAGCAGTACTTC
CDR3 protein: CASSDRGTGPHEQYF
V gene: TRBV7-9
clone size: NA
J gene: TRBJ2-7
D gene: TRBD1

CDR3 DNA: TGTGCCAGCAGTTATGCCGGGGGGAACATGAACACTGAAGCTTTCTTT
CDR3 protein: CASSYAGGNMNTEAFF
V gene: TRBV6-5
clone size: NA
J gene: TRBJ1-1
D gene: NA

CDR3 DNA: TGTGCCAGCAGTGAAGCGCTGGGACAGAACTATGGCTACACCTTC
CDR3 protein: CASSEALGQNYGYTF
V gene: TRBV6-1
clone size: NA
J gene: TRBJ1-2
D gene: TRBD1

CDR3 DNA: TGTGCCAGCAGCTTAATTGGGGACAGGGGACGGGAGACCCAGTACTTC
CDR3 protein: CASSLIGDRGRETQYF
V gene: TRBV7-7
clone size: NA
J gene: TRBJ2-5
D gene: TRBD1

CDR3 DNA: TGTGCAGCGTACCAGGAAAAACTGTTTTTT
CDR3 protein: CAAYQEKLFF
V gene: TRBV6-6
clone size: many
J gene: TRBJ1-4
D gene: NA

CDR3 DNA: TGTGCCAGCTCAAAGGATTTACAGGAGAACTATGGCTACACCTTC
CDR3 protein: CASSKDLQENYGYTF
V gene: TRBV18
clone size: NA
J gene: TRBJ1-2
D gene: NA

CDR3 DNA: TGTGCCAGCAGCTTAGGATGGGGGGGCCCTAGCTCCTACAATGAGCAGTTCTTC
CDR3 protein: CASSLGWGGPSSYNEQFF
V gene: TRBV7-8
clone size: NA
J gene: TRBJ2-1
D gene: NA

CDR3 DNA: TGCGCCAGCAGCCCGGACAGGGTGGGACAGAACTCTGGAAACACCATATATTTT
CDR3 protein: CASSPDRVGQNSGNTIYF
V gene: TRBV5-1
clone size: NA
J gene: TRBJ1-3
D gene: TRBD1

CDR3 DNA: TGTGCCAGCAGCCATTCGGACAGCAACTACAATGAGCAGTTCTTC
CDR3 protein: CASSHSDSNYNEQFF
V gene: TRBV7-6
clone size: NA
J gene: TRBJ2-1
D gene: NA

CDR3 DNA: TGTGCCAGCAGTGAGGGGACAGCTGCAGAGACCCAGTACTTC
CDR3 protein: CASSEGTAAETQYF
V gene: TRBV2
clone size: NA
J gene: TRBJ2-5
D gene: TRBD1

CDR3 DNA: TGTGCCAGTAGTATAGTAGCGGGAGCCCATCTGGGCACCGGGGAGCTGTTTTTT
CDR3 protein: CASSIVAGAHLGTGELFF
V gene: TRBV19
clone size: NA
J gene: TRBJ2-2
D gene: TRBD2

CDR3 DNA: TGCGCCAGCACTGGACAGGGTCACCCTCAGCCCCAGCATTTT
CDR3 protein: CASTGQGHPQPQHF
V gene: TRBV10-2
clone size: NA
J gene: TRBJ1-5
D gene: TRBD1

CDR3 DNA: TGCAGCGTTGAACTGGGGACAGGAGCCTACGAGCAGTACTTC
CDR3 protein: CSVELGTGAYEQYF
V gene: TRBV29-1
clone size: NA
J gene: TRBJ2-7
D gene: TRBD1

CDR3 DNA: TGCAGCGTTGCCAGGCAGCACATGAACACTGAAGCTTTCTTT
CDR3 protein: CSVARQHMNTEAFF
V gene: TRBV29-1
clone size: NA
J gene: TRBJ1-1
D gene: NA

CDR3 DNA: TGTGCCAGCAGTGAAGGGGCTTTTAACTATGGCTACACCTTC
CDR3 protein: CASSEGAFNYGYTF
V gene: TRBV2
clone size: NA
J gene: TRBJ1-2
D gene: NA

CDR3 DNA: TGTGCCTGGAGTGTAGACAGGGTGGGGAATGAAGAACTGTTTTTT
CDR3 protein: CAWSVDRVGNEELFF
V gene: TRBV30
clone size: NA
J gene: TRBJ1-4
D gene: TRBD1

CDR3 DNA: TGTGCCAGCAGCTCATCTCAGACAGGGTCGAACACTGAAGCTTTCTTT
CDR3 protein: CASSSSQTGSNTEAFF
V gene: TRBV11-2
clone size: NA
J gene: TRBJ1-1
D gene: TRBD1

CDR3 DNA: TGTGCCAGCAGTGAAGCGCTTGGCGGGACGGGTTCACCCCTCCACTTT
CDR3 protein: CASSEALGGTGSPLHF
V gene: TRBV2
clone size: NA
J gene: TRBJ1-6
D gene: NA

CDR3 DNA: TGTGCCAGCTCATCAACTAGCGGGGGGCTCCAAGAGACCCAGTACTTC
CDR3 protein: CASSSTSGGLQETQYF
V gene: TRBV18
clone size: NA
J gene: TRBJ2-5
D gene: TRBD2

CDR3 DNA: TGTGCCAGCAGCAAAAGCGGGACCGGAAAAACGTTTGAAGCTTTCTTT
CDR3 protein: CASSKSGTGKTFEAFF
V gene: TRBV11-3
clone size: NA
J gene: TRBJ1-1
D gene: NA

CDR3 DNA: TGTGCCAGCAGTCGACAGAATAGCAATCAGCCCCAGCATTTT
CDR3 protein: CASSRQNSNQPQHF
V gene: TRBV6-5
clone size: NA
J gene: TRBJ1-5
D gene: NA

CDR3 DNA: TGTGCCAGCTCACCCGGACAGGGCGGCGGGTGGTCACCCCTCCACTTT
CDR3 protein: CASSPGQGGGWSPLHF
V gene: TRBV18
clone size: few
J gene: TRBJ1-6
D gene: TRBD1

CDR3 DNA: TGTGCCAGCAGCCGCCAGAGCAATCAGCCCCAGCATTTT
CDR3 protein: CASSRQSNQPQHF
V gene: TRBV7-9
clone size: NA
J gene: TRBJ1-5
D gene: NA

CDR3 DNA: TGTGCCAGCAGTTACGGGCGATCTCAGCCCCAGCATTTT
CDR3 protein: CASSYGRSQPQHF
V gene: TRBV6-5
clone size: many
J gene: TRBJ1-5
D gene: NA